This T cell receptor beta chain was documented in a study of cytomegalovirus exposure and HLA in healthy donors. Study-wide background: There were 65 million to 85 million unique TCRs (from HLA-typed donors) in an early data release.

Germline lookup yields CDR1 GTSNPN and CDR2 SVGIG (reference sequence). The V and J ends lost 0 bases and 2 bases, in that order; junction bases with no gene match: 6. The CDR3 is 16 amino acids. General observations from the study: Earlier analysis yielded a pattern in which most TCR beta V segments were productive about 90% or about 30% of the time.

About this clone: Its antigen is as yet unknown.

PCR was performed using 60 Vbeta and 13 Jbeta primers. Clones were read by immunoSEQ multiplex PCR, and TCRdb kept only the in-frame ones, dropping some. The sample consists of about 110,000 clones, over 55% of them appearing once. The chain recombines TRBV30 with TRBJ2-1; 8 positions agree with TRBD1. The specimen sequenced was PBMCs. This receptor was taken from a female donor in good health and CMV-seronegative. CDR3: CAWSVHTGGTYNEQFF. The CDR3 bases are TGTGCCTGGAGTGTCCACACAGGGGGTACCTACAATGAGCAGTTCTTC.